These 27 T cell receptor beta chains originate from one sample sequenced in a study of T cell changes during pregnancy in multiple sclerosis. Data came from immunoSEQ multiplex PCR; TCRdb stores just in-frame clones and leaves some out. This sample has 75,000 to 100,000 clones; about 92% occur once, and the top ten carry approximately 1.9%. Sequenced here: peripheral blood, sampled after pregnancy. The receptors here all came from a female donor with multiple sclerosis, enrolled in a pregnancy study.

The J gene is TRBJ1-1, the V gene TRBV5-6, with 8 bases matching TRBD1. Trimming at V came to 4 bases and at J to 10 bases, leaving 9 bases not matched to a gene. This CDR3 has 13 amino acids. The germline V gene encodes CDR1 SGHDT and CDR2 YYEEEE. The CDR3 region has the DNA TGTGCCAGCAGCGGAATGACAGGGGAAAGAGCTTTCTTT. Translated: CASSGMTGERAFF.

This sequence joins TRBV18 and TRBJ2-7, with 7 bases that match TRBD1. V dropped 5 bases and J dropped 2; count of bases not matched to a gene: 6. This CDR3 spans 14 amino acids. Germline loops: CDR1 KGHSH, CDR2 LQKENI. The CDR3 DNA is TGTGCCAGCTCAGTCGACAGGGCCGCCTACGAGCAGTACTTC. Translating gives CASSVDRAAYEQYF.

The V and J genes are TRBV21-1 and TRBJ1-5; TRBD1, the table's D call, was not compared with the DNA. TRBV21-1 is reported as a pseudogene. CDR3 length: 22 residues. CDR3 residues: CASSKALGQRWSEGYSNQPQHF. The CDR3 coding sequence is TGTGCCAGCAGCAAAGCGTTGGGACAGCGGTGGAGCGAAGGGTATAGCAATCAGCCCCAGCATTTT.

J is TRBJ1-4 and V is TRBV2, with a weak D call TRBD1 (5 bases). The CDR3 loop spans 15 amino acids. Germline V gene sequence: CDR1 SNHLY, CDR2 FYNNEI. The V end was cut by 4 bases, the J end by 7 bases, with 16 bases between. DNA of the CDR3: TGTGCCAGCAGTGGAGAGGATCTAACAGGTGAAAAACTGTTTTTT. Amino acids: CASSGEDLTGEKLFF.

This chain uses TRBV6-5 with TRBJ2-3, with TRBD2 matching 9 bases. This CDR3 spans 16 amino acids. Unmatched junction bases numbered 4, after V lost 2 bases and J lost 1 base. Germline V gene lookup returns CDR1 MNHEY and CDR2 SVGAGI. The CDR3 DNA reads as TGTGCCAGCAGTTACGCGGGGGGGCAAGGCACAGATACGCAGTATTTT. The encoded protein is CASSYAGGQGTDTQYF.

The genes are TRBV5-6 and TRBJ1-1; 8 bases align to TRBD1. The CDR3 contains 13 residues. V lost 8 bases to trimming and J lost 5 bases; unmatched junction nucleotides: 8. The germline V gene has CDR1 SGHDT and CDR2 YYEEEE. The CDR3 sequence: CASERDRRTEAFF. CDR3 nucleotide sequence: TGTGCCAGTGAGAGGGACAGGAGGACTGAAGCTTTCTTT.

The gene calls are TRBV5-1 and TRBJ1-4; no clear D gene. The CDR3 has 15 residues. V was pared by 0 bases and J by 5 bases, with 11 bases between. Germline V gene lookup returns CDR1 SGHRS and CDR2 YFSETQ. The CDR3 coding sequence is TGCGCCAGCAGCTTGGATGGCGGATCCAATGAAAAACTGTTTTTT. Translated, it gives CASSLDGGSNEKLFF.

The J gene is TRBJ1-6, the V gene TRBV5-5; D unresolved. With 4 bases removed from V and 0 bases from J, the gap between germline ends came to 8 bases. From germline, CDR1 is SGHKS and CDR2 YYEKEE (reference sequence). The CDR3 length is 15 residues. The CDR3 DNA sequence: TGTGCCAGCAGCCTCATCAGCTCCTATAATTCACCCCTCCACTTT. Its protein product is CASSLISSYNSPLHF.

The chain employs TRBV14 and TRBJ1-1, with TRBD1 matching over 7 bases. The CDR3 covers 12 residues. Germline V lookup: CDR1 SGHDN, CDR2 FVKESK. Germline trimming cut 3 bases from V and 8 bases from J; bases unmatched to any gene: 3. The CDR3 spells CASSHLTGEAFF. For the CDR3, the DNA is TGTGCCAGCAGCCACTTGACAGGGGAAGCTTTCTTT.

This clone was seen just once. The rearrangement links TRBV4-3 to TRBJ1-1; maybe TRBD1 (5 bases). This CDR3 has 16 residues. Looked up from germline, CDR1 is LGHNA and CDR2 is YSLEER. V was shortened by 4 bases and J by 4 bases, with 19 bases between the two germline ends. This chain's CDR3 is CASSRDGGLGSTEAFF. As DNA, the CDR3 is TGCGCCAGCAGCCGGGACGGGGGGTTGGGAAGCACTGAAGCTTTCTTT.

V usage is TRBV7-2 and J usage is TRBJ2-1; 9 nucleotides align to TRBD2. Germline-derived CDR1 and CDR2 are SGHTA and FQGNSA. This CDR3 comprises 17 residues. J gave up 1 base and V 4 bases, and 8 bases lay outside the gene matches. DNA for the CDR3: TGTGCCAGCAGCTCAGAGGGGACTAGCATTTCCTACAATGAGCAGTTCTTC. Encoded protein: CASSSEGTSISYNEQFF.

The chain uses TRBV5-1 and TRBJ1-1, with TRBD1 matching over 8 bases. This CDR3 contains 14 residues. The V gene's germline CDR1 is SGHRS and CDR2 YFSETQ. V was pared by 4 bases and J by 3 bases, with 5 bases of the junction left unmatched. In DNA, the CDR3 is TGCGCCAGCAGCGGAACGACAGGGGACACTGAAGCTTTCTTT. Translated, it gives CASSGTTGDTEAFF.

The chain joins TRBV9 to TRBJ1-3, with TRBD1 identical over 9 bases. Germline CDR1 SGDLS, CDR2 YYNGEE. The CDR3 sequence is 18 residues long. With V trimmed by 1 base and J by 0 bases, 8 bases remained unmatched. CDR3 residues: CASSVKGTGLASGNTIYF. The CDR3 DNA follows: TGTGCCAGCAGCGTAAAGGGGACAGGGCTCGCCTCTGGAAACACCATATATTTT.

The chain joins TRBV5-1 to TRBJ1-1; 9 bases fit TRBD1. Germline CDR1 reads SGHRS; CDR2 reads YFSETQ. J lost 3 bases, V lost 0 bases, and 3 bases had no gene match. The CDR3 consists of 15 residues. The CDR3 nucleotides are TGCGCCAGCAGCTTGGTGGGACAGGGCGACACTGAAGCTTTCTTT. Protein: CASSLVGQGDTEAFF.

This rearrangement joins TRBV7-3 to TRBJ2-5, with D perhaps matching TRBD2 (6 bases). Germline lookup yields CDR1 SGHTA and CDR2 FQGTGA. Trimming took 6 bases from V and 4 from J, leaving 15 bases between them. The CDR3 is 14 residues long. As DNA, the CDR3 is TGTGCCAGCAGTATGGCGGGGCGGGGAGAGACCCAGTACTTC. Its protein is CASSMAGRGETQYF.

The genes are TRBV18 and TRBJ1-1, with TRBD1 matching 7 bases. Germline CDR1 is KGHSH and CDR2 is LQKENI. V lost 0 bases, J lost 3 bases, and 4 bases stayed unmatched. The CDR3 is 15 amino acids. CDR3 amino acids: CASSPPSRGDTEAFF. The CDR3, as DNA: TGTGCCAGCTCACCACCGTCCAGGGGGGACACTGAAGCTTTCTTT.

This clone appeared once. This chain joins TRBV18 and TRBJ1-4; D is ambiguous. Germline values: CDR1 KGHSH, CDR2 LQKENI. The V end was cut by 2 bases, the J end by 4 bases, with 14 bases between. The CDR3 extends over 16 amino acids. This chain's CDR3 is CASSPMEGSSNEKLFF. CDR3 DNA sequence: TGTGCCAGCTCACCAATGGAGGGCAGCAGTAATGAAAAACTGTTTTTT.

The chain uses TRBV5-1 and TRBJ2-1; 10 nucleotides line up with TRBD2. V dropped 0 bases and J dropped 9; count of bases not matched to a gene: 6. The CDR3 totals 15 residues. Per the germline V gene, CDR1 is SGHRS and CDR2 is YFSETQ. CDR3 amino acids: CASSLALAGEGEQFF. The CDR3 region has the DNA TGCGCCAGCAGCTTGGCTCTAGCGGGAGAGGGTGAGCAGTTCTTC.

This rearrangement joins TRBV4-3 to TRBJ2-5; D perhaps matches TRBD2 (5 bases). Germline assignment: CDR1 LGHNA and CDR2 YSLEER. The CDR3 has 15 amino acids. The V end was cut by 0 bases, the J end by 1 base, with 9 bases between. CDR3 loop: CASSQDWRVQETQYF. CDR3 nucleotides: TGCGCCAGCAGCCAAGATTGGCGGGTCCAAGAGACCCAGTACTTC.

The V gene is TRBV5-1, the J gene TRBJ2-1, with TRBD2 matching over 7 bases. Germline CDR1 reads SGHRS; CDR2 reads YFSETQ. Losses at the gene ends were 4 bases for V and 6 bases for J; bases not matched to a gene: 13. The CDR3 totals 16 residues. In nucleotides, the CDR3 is TGCGCCAGCAGCCCCTCGACTAGCCTCTGGGGCAATGAGCAGTTCTTC. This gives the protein CASSPSTSLWGNEQFF.

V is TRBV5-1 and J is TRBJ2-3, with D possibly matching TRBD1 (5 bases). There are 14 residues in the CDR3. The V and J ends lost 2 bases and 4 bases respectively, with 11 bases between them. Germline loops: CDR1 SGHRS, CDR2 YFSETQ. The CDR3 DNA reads TGCGCCAGCAGCTTCGTACAGGCCCCAGATACGCAGTATTTT. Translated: CASSFVQAPDTQYF.

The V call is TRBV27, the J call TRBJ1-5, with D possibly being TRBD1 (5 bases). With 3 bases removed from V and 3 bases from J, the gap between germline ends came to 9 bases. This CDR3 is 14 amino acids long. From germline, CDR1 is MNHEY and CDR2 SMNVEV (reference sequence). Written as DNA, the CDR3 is TGTGCCAGCAGTTTCGGAGGGGCCAATCAGCCCCAGCATTTT. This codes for CASSFGGANQPQHF.

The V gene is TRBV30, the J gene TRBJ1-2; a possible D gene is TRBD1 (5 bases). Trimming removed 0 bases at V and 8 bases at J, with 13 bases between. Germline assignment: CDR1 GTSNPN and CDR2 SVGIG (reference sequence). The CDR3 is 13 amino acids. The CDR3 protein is CAWSVTGLWGYTF. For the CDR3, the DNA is TGTGCCTGGAGTGTAACAGGCCTTTGGGGCTACACCTTC.

CDR3 nucleotide sequence: TGTGCCAGCTCAGTCGGACAGGGGCTGAACTATGGCTACACCTTC. Translation: CASSVGQGLNYGYTF. This rearrangement joins TRBV18 to TRBJ1-2, with 9 bases that match TRBD1. V shed 5 bases, J shed 2 bases, and the junction held 6 bases outside the gene matches. Per germline, CDR1 KGHSH and CDR2 LQKENI. CDR3 length: 15 amino acids.

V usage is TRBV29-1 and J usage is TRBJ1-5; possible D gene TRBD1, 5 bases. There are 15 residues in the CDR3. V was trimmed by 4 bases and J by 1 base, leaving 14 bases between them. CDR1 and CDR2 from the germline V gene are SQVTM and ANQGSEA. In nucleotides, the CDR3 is TGCAGCGTTGCTGGAGCGTCAGGGAGCAATCAGCCCCAGCATTTT. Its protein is CSVAGASGSNQPQHF.

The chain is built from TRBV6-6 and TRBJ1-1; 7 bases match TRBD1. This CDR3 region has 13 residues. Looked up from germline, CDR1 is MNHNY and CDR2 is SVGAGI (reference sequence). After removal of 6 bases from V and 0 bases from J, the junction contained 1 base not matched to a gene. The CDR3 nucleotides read TGTGCCAGCAGGGGGACAGTGAACACTGAAGCTTTCTTT. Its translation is CASRGTVNTEAFF.

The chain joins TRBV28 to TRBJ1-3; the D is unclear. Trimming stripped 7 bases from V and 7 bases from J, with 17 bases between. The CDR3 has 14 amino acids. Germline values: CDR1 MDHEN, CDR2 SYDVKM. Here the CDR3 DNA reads TGTGCCAGCACCCCCCGGGAGTTAGGGAACACCATATATTTT. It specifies CASTPRELGNTIYF.